The T cell receptor (beta chain) described here comes from a study of T-cell reconstitution after alpha-beta-depleted transplantation in children. Study results and caveats: Reported findings indicate that, about two months after transplant, alpha-beta T cells came from several hundred expanded clones, which were derived from non-depleted graft cells. Surviving recipient T cells and thymic progenitors accounted for the high day-60 TCRbeta diversity observed in some patients. When one year had passed after transplant, most T-cell counts and diversity came from newly produced T cells.

TCRbeta library construction was performed incorporating unique molecular identifiers. Each CDR3 protein is one row after TCRdb ran MiXCR on the PCR reads. Of about 78,000 distinct CDR3 sequences listed, over 12% are singletons. Germline lookup yields CDR1 WSHSY and CDR2 SAAADI. The ends were cut back, 0 bases at V and 0 bases at J, with 9 bases in the middle. The CDR3 is 15 amino acids. Concerning this clonotype: Antigen unknown.

V gene TRBV10-2 combines with J gene TRBJ2-7, with unresolved D. The clonotype comes from a male patient under 10 years old who had a stem cell transplant for acute lymphoblastic leukemia, so the T cells may come from the graft donor. The sample consisted of PBMCs, mostly from graft donor cells, taken 180 days after TCRalphabeta/CD19-depleted stem cell transplant. The CDR3 sequence: CASSESAASSYEQYF. As DNA, the CDR3 is TGCGCCAGCAGTGAGTCGGCAGCAAGCTCCTACGAGCAGTACTTC.